This T cell receptor (beta chain) was sequenced in a study of T-cell reconstitution after alpha-beta-depleted transplantation in children. Overall study results and limits: Diversity and T-cell counts at one year after transplant derived mostly from new T cells.

V was pared by 0 bases and J by 2 bases, with 5 bases of the junction left unmatched. The CDR3 sequence is 16 residues long. Looked up from germline, CDR1 is SGHRS and CDR2 is YFSETQ. There are many counts of this clonotype. Its target is not known. It was with unique molecular identifiers that the TCRbeta library was prepared. TCRdb analysed the PCR reads with MiXCR anew, one entry per CDR3 protein. The sample has some 150,000 distinct CDR3 sequences; around 10% are singletons. V gene TRBV5-1 combines with J gene TRBJ2-1, with 7 bases identical to TRBD2. Material: PBMCs, mostly from graft donor cells, obtained 180 days after TCRalphabeta/CD19-depleted stem cell transplant. The sequence was collected from a female patient between 2 and 15 years old who had a stem cell transplant for congenital amegakaryocytic thrombocytopenia, so the T cells may come from the graft donor. CDR3 sequence reads: CASSLGGRETYNEQFF. CDR3 coding DNA: TGCGCCAGCAGCTTGGGTGGGAGGGAAACCTACAATGAGCAGTTCTTC.